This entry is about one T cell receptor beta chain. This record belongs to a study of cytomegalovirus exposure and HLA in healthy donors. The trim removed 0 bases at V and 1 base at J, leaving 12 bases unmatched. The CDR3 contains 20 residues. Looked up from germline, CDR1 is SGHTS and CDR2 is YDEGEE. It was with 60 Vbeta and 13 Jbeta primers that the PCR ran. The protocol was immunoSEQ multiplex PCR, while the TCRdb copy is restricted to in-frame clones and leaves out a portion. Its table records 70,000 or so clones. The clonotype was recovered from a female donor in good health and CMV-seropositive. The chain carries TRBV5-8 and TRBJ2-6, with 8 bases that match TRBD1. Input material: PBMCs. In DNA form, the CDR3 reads TGTGCCAGCAGCTTGGGACGTTTGGGGACAGGCCCATCTGGGGCCAACGTCCTGACTTTC. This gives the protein CASSLGRLGTGPSGANVLTF. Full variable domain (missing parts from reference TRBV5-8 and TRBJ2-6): EAGVTQSPTHLIKTRGQQATLRCSPISGHTSVYWYQQALGLGLQFLLWYDEGEERNRGNFPPRFSGRQFPNYSSELNVNALELEDSALYLCASSLGRLGTGPSGANVLTFGAGSRLTVL.